The 15 T cell receptor beta chains below all came from one sample that was sequenced in a study of blood T cell repertoires in COVID-19. Repertoires were generated with immunoSEQ multiplex PCR, while TCRdb's copy carries only in-frame clones and drops some. The sample includes around 340,000 clones, 88% of them seen just once. The specimen was PBMCs or T cells enriched from blood (not recorded which). These receptors were collected from a woman in her twenties or thirties who had been exposed to COVID-19.

This clone came up once. The chain couples TRBV28 to TRBJ2-4; 8 nucleotides agree with TRBD2. After removal of 3 bases from V and 7 bases from J, the junction contained 8 bases not matched to a gene. This CDR3 is built from 15 residues. Germline CDR1 is MDHEN and CDR2 is SYDVKM. The CDR3 spells CASSFPGLGVNIQYF. The CDR3, as DNA: TGTGCCAGCAGTTTCCCGGGACTAGGGGTCAACATTCAGTACTTC.

Turning to this clone: The same CDR3 is also encoded by other DNA sequences in this sample. The chain links TRBV28 to TRBJ2-3; 7 nucleotides line up with TRBD1. The J segment lost 1 base and the V segment lost 4 bases, leaving 2 bases of the junction unmatched. In germline, CDR1 is MDHEN, CDR2 SYDVKM. The CDR3 is made up of 14 amino acids. In DNA form, the CDR3 reads TGTGCCAGCAGTTCCGGACAGGGCACAGATACGCAGTATTTT. Its protein product is CASSSGQGTDTQYF.

The V call is TRBV7-9, the J call TRBJ1-1, with D hard to call. Germline V gene data show CDR1 as SEHNR and CDR2 as FQNEAQ (reference sequence). V was shortened by 1 base and J by 3 bases, with 6 bases between the two germline ends. The CDR3 totals 13 residues. The CDR3 loop is CASSLDGYTEAFF. Here the CDR3 DNA reads TGTGCCAGCAGCTTAGACGGGTACACTGAAGCTTTCTTT.

The chain carries TRBV19 and TRBJ2-3, with 8 bases identical to TRBD2. The CDR3 loop spans 15 amino acids. J lost 5 bases, V lost 4 bases, and 8 bases had no gene match. Germline-derived CDR1 and CDR2 are LNHDA and SQIVND (reference sequence). The CDR3 spells CASSTSRAGGDTQYF. CDR3 sequence (DNA): TGTGCCAGTAGTACTAGCCGGGCGGGGGGAGATACGCAGTATTTT. Using reference TRBV19 and TRBJ2-3 for the parts outside the CDR3, the full variable domain is DGGITQSPKYLFRKEGQNVTLSCEQNLNHDAMYWYRQDPGQGLRLIYYSQIVNDFQKGDIAEGYSVSREKKESFPLTVTSAQKNPTAFYLCASSTSRAGGDTQYFGPGTRLTVL.

The rearrangement uses TRBV10-3 and TRBJ1-5, with 8 positions matching TRBD1. From germline, CDR1 is ENHRY and CDR2 SYGVKD. The CDR3 extends over 15 amino acids. The ends lost 3 bases at V and 7 bases at J; junction bases unmatched: 8. The CDR3 DNA reads TGTGCCATCAGTGAATCAACAGGGGGTTGGCAGCCCCAGCATTTT. Amino acids: CAISESTGGWQPQHF.

This clone has just a few counts. V and J are TRBV7-9 and TRBJ1-1; 8 bases are shared with TRBD1. The CDR3 is 14 residues long. The V gene's germline CDR1 is SEHNR and CDR2 FQNEAQ (reference sequence). With 3 bases clipped from V and 8 bases from J, the junction kept 8 bases outside the gene matches. The DNA for the CDR3 is TGTGCCAGCAGCTTGAGCAGGGGGCGAGGGGAAGCTTTCTTT. Its translation: CASSLSRGRGEAFF.

V is TRBV6-2 or TRBV6-3 and J is TRBJ1-6; 8 bases align to TRBD1. Trimming cost V 4 bases and J 8 bases; bases outside gene matches: 7. Looked up from germline, CDR1 is MNHEY and CDR2 is SVGEGT. The CDR3 runs 15 residues. CDR3 amino acids: CASSFDRGFYSPLHF. DNA of the CDR3: TGTGCCAGCAGTTTTGACAGGGGATTCTATTCACCCCTCCACTTT.

The chain recombines TRBV6-5 with TRBJ2-7; possibly TRBD1 for D (6 bases). The germline V gene has CDR1 MNHEY and CDR2 SVGAGI. The CDR3 consists of 15 residues. Between the trimmed V and J ends, which lost 7 bases and 4 bases, there was a span of 20 bases. The CDR3 sequence: CASTPGTRIWYEQYF. In DNA, the CDR3 is TGTGCCAGCACCCCGGGGACACGTATTTGGTACGAGCAGTACTTC.

This clone was observed a few times. The V call is TRBV12-3 or TRBV12-4, the J call TRBJ1-5; D is ambiguous. The V gene lost 7 bases and the J gene lost 3 bases, with 7 bases spanning the gap. There are 12 residues in the CDR3. The CDR3 region is CASTSLNQPQHF. In nucleotides, the CDR3 is TGTGCCAGCACCAGTCTCAATCAGCCCCAGCATTTT.

V and J are TRBV6-5 and TRBJ2-1, with 10 bases identical to TRBD1. Germline lookup yields CDR1 MNHEY and CDR2 SVGAGI. V lost 0 bases, J lost 5 bases, and 1 base stayed unmatched. This CDR3 has 15 amino acids. CDR3 protein: CASSYSTGGHNEQFF. In DNA form, the CDR3 reads TGTGCCAGCAGTTACTCGACAGGGGGCCACAATGAGCAGTTCTTC.

V usage is TRBV2 and J usage is TRBJ2-2; a weak D match, TRBD1 (6 bases). Deletions cut 4 bases from V and 4 bases from J, with 13 bases between. The CDR3 has 15 residues. From germline, CDR1 is SNHLY and CDR2 FYNNEI. The CDR3 DNA reads TGTGCCAGCAGTGTCCCTAAAGGGGGCACCGGGGAGCTGTTTTTT. Protein sequence: CASSVPKGGTGELFF.

This chain links TRBV28 with TRBJ2-1; 10 bases are shared with TRBD2. V lost 2 bases, J lost 10 bases, and 8 bases stayed unmatched. The CDR3 spans 15 residues. Germline V gene sequence: CDR1 MDHEN, CDR2 SYDVKM. CDR3 amino acids: CASSLGVAGGPEQFF. CDR3 nucleotide sequence: TGTGCCAGCAGTTTAGGGGTAGCGGGAGGTCCCGAGCAGTTCTTC.

The chain uses TRBV4-1 and TRBJ2-1; 10 positions match TRBD2. The J segment lost 1 base and the V segment lost 1 base, leaving 4 bases of the junction unmatched. The CDR3 is made up of 17 amino acids. Germline V gene lookup returns CDR1 MGHRA and CDR2 YSYEKL. This CDR3 reads CASSQGWTSGSYNEQFF. DNA for the CDR3: TGCGCCAGCAGCCAAGGGTGGACTAGCGGTTCCTACAATGAGCAGTTCTTC.

The V gene is TRBV3-1 (or the pseudogene TRBV3-2), the J gene TRBJ2-5; 8 bases align to TRBD1. Trimming took 1 base from V and 0 from J; bases not matched to a gene: 1. The germline gives CDR1 LGHDT, CDR2 YNNKEL (reference sequence). The CDR3 runs 15 residues. CDR3 protein: CASSQGQGNQETQYF. The CDR3, as DNA: TGTGCCAGCAGCCAAGGACAGGGGAACCAAGAGACCCAGTACTTC.

This chain connects TRBV28 to TRBJ1-4; no clear D. This CDR3 contains 15 residues. The V gene lost 4 bases and the J gene lost 6 bases, with 15 bases spanning the gap. Germline CDR1 MDHEN, CDR2 SYDVKM. In DNA form, the CDR3 reads TGTGCCAGCAGTTCGGAATCCCTGAGGCATGAAAAACTGTTTTTT. It translates to CASSSESLRHEKLFF.